Listed below are T cell receptor beta chains from one sample, sequenced in a study of blood T cell repertoires in COVID-19. The table came from immunoSEQ multiplex PCR; TCRdb's copy has only in-frame clones and leaves some out. The top ten clones hold around 6.1% of a sample with approximately 190,000 clones, roughly 87% of them seen once. The sample consisted of peripheral blood. The receptors stem from a woman in her forties with acute or convalescent COVID-19. Each CDR3 is given with its conserved first and last residue. Each record gives: D gene, V gene, clone size, J gene, CDR3 protein, CDR3 DNA. D genes are given only for firm matches. A row's size may be missing; if present it is once, few, many or a size class.

d_gene: .
v_gene: TRBV5-1
abundance: .
j_gene: TRBJ2-5
CDR3aa: CASSTGDQETQYF
CDR3nt: TGCGCCAGCAGCACGGGGGACCAAGAGACCCAGTACTTC

d_gene: TRBD1
v_gene: TRBV30
abundance: .
j_gene: TRBJ1-1
CDR3aa: CACLTGFTEAFF
CDR3nt: TGTGCCTGCCTGACAGGGTTCACTGAAGCTTTCTTT

d_gene: .
v_gene: TRBV7-9
abundance: many
j_gene: TRBJ1-2
CDR3aa: CASSSNFRGRAYGYTF
CDR3nt: TGTGCCAGCAGCTCAAACTTCAGGGGTCGGGCCTATGGCTACACCTTC

d_gene: .
v_gene: TRBV12-2
abundance: .
j_gene: TRBJ2-2
CDR3aa: CASRLVQGSGTGELFF
CDR3nt: TGTGCAAGTCGCTTAGTACAGGGTTCGGGCACCGGGGAGCTGTTTTTT

d_gene: TRBD1
v_gene: TRBV2
abundance: .
j_gene: TRBJ2-1
CDR3aa: CASSPDRAYNEQFF
CDR3nt: TGTGCCAGCAGCCCCGACAGGGCCTACAATGAGCAGTTCTTC

d_gene: TRBD2
v_gene: TRBV7-9
abundance: .
j_gene: TRBJ2-1
CDR3aa: CASSLASGSSNEQFF
CDR3nt: TGTGCCAGCAGCTTAGCTAGCGGGAGTTCAAATGAGCAGTTCTTC

d_gene: TRBD1
v_gene: TRBV18
abundance: .
j_gene: TRBJ2-1
CDR3aa: CASSPGQGLYNEQFF
CDR3nt: TGTGCCAGCTCACCCGGACAGGGGCTATACAATGAGCAGTTCTTC

d_gene: .
v_gene: TRBV27
abundance: .
j_gene: TRBJ1-5
CDR3aa: CASSLSDSNQPQHF
CDR3nt: TGTGCCAGCAGTTTAAGCGATAGCAATCAGCCCCAGCATTTT

d_gene: .
v_gene: TRBV3-1/TRBV3-2
abundance: .
j_gene: TRBJ2-3
CDR3aa: CASSHLRDTQYF
CDR3nt: TGTGCCAGCAGCCACTTACGGGATACGCAGTATTTT

d_gene: .
v_gene: TRBV30
abundance: .
j_gene: TRBJ2-3
CDR3aa: CAWNRVATDTQYF
CDR3nt: TGTGCCTGGAACAGGGTGGCCACAGATACGCAGTATTTT

d_gene: TRBD2
v_gene: TRBV5-4
abundance: once
j_gene: TRBJ2-1
CDR3aa: CASSLASGGDEQFF
CDR3nt: TGTGCCAGCAGCTTGGCTAGCGGGGGCGATGAGCAGTTCTTC

d_gene: .
v_gene: TRBV14
abundance: few
j_gene: TRBJ2-5
CDR3aa: CASSPIDYETQYF
CDR3nt: TGTGCCAGCAGCCCTATCGATTATGAGACCCAGTACTTC

d_gene: TRBD1
v_gene: TRBV5-4
abundance: .
j_gene: TRBJ2-5
CDR3aa: CASSLALGTGQETQYF
CDR3nt: TGTGCCAGCAGCTTGGCCCTCGGGACAGGACAAGAGACCCAGTACTTC

d_gene: .
v_gene: TRBV4-2
abundance: few
j_gene: TRBJ2-2
CDR3aa: CASSQGDSNTGELFF
CDR3nt: TGTGCCAGCAGCCAGGGGGACTCAAACACCGGGGAGCTGTTTTTT

d_gene: .
v_gene: TRBV10-2
abundance: .
j_gene: TRBJ1-1
CDR3aa: CASSHEPGGEAFF
CDR3nt: TGCGCCAGCAGTCATGAGCCGGGGGGTGAAGCTTTCTTT

d_gene: TRBD2
v_gene: TRBV7-8
abundance: .
j_gene: TRBJ2-1
CDR3aa: CASSTTLGRAGTYNEQFF
CDR3nt: TGTGCCAGCAGCACCACATTGGGGCGAGCGGGGACCTACAATGAGCAGTTCTTC

d_gene: TRBD1
v_gene: TRBV7-9
abundance: .
j_gene: TRBJ2-5
CDR3aa: CASSLARGQIRKETQYF
CDR3nt: TGTGCCAGCAGCTTAGCGAGGGGGCAGATCAGAAAAGAGACCCAGTACTTC

d_gene: .
v_gene: TRBV29-1
abundance: .
j_gene: TRBJ2-5
CDR3aa: CSVVGSNQETQYF
CDR3nt: TGCAGCGTTGTGGGCAGCAACCAAGAGACCCAGTACTTC

d_gene: .
v_gene: TRBV6-5
abundance: .
j_gene: TRBJ1-1
CDR3aa: CASIAIGDPEAFF
CDR3nt: TGTGCCAGCATCGCGATAGGGGATCCTGAAGCTTTCTTT

d_gene: .
v_gene: TRBV9
abundance: .
j_gene: TRBJ1-6
CDR3aa: CASSGETGLYSPLHF
CDR3nt: TGTGCCAGCAGCGGGGAGACGGGCCTCTACTCACCCCTCCACTTT

d_gene: .
v_gene: TRBV7-8
abundance: .
j_gene: TRBJ1-5
CDR3aa: CASSSWGGGQPQHF
CDR3nt: TGTGCCAGCAGCTCCTGGGGGGGTGGTCAGCCCCAGCATTTT

d_gene: TRBD2
v_gene: TRBV28
abundance: .
j_gene: TRBJ2-5
CDR3aa: CASSLAGGETQYF
CDR3nt: TGTGCCAGCAGCCTAGCGGGGGGAGAGACCCAGTACTTC

d_gene: TRBD1
v_gene: TRBV5-1
abundance: .
j_gene: TRBJ2-5
CDR3aa: CASRSGRDSRTQYF
CDR3nt: TGCGCCAGCAGAAGCGGCCGGGACAGTAGAACCCAGTACTTC

d_gene: .
v_gene: TRBV9
abundance: .
j_gene: TRBJ1-2
CDR3aa: CASSLEGGHYGYTF
CDR3nt: TGTGCCAGCAGCCTAGAAGGCGGGCACTATGGCTACACCTTC

d_gene: .
v_gene: TRBV5-1
abundance: .
j_gene: TRBJ1-3
CDR3aa: CASSLGPQGSGNTIYF
CDR3nt: TGCGCCAGCAGCTTGGGACCGCAGGGGTCAGGAAACACCATATATTTT

d_gene: .
v_gene: TRBV4-1
abundance: .
j_gene: TRBJ1-5
CDR3aa: CASSQEATSPFNQPQHF
CDR3nt: TGCGCCAGCAGCCAAGAGGCGACAAGCCCTTTCAATCAGCCCCAGCATTTT

d_gene: TRBD1
v_gene: TRBV27
abundance: .
j_gene: TRBJ2-4
CDR3aa: CASRTLQGAGDIQYF
CDR3nt: TGTGCCAGCAGGACCTTACAGGGGGCGGGTGACATTCAGTACTTC

d_gene: .
v_gene: TRBV4-1
abundance: .
j_gene: TRBJ1-5
CDR3aa: CASSPPADQPQHF
CDR3nt: TGCGCCAGCAGCCCCCCCGCGGATCAGCCCCAGCATTTT

d_gene: .
v_gene: TRBV5-5
abundance: .
j_gene: TRBJ2-2
CDR3aa: CASSSLPTGELFF
CDR3nt: TGTGCCAGCAGCTCCCTTCCTACCGGGGAGCTGTTTTTT

d_gene: .
v_gene: TRBV18
abundance: few
j_gene: TRBJ2-5
CDR3aa: CASSPGGNQETQYF
CDR3nt: TGTGCCAGCTCACCCGGCGGGAACCAAGAGACCCAGTACTTC

d_gene: .
v_gene: TRBV11-2
abundance: .
j_gene: TRBJ2-1
CDR3aa: CASSLVSGSGNEQFF
CDR3nt: TGTGCCAGCAGCTTAGTCAGTGGGAGTGGGAATGAGCAGTTCTTC

d_gene: TRBD2
v_gene: TRBV30
abundance: .
j_gene: TRBJ2-7
CDR3aa: CAWTSGSPKPTEQYF
CDR3nt: TGTGCCTGGACTAGCGGGTCCCCTAAACCTACCGAGCAGTACTTC

d_gene: .
v_gene: TRBV7-2
abundance: .
j_gene: TRBJ2-5
CDR3aa: CASSFPRRETQYF
CDR3nt: TGTGCCAGCAGCTTCCCCCGTCGGGAGACCCAGTACTTC

d_gene: TRBD2
v_gene: TRBV5-1
abundance: once
j_gene: TRBJ2-5
CDR3aa: CASSLYGTRQETQYF
CDR3nt: TGCGCCAGCAGCTTGTACGGGACTAGACAAGAGACCCAGTACTTC

d_gene: .
v_gene: TRBV9
abundance: .
j_gene: TRBJ1-6
CDR3aa: CASSVAGDRSSSYNSPLHF
CDR3nt: TGTGCCAGCAGCGTAGCAGGTGACAGGAGTAGCTCCTATAATTCACCCCTCCACTTT

d_gene: TRBD1
v_gene: TRBV27
abundance: .
j_gene: TRBJ1-2
CDR3aa: CAGRTGTGGGGYTF
CDR3nt: TGTGCCGGCAGAACCGGGACAGGGGGAGGTGGCTACACCTTC

d_gene: .
v_gene: TRBV19
abundance: few
j_gene: TRBJ1-4
CDR3aa: CASRTTGAREKLFF
CDR3nt: TGTGCCAGTAGGACCACTGGGGCAAGGGAAAAACTGTTTTTT

d_gene: TRBD1
v_gene: TRBV29-1
abundance: .
j_gene: TRBJ1-5
CDR3aa: CSVAGQGRNQPQHF
CDR3nt: TGCAGCGTGGCTGGACAGGGAAGGAATCAGCCCCAGCATTTT

d_gene: TRBD1
v_gene: TRBV4-1
abundance: .
j_gene: TRBJ1-6
CDR3aa: CASSHSGTENSPLHF
CDR3nt: TGCGCCAGCAGCCATTCCGGGACAGAGAATTCACCCCTCCACTTT

d_gene: .
v_gene: TRBV6-1
abundance: .
j_gene: TRBJ1-2
CDR3aa: CASSEARGYGYTF
CDR3nt: TGTGCCAGCAGTGAAGCACGGGGGTATGGCTACACCTTC

d_gene: .
v_gene: TRBV12-3/TRBV12-4
abundance: .
j_gene: TRBJ2-2
CDR3aa: CASSSEVTGELFF
CDR3nt: TGTGCCAGCAGCTCTGAGGTCACCGGGGAGCTGTTTTTT

d_gene: .
v_gene: TRBV5-5
abundance: .
j_gene: TRBJ1-1
CDR3aa: CASSLEMRTEAFF
CDR3nt: TGTGCCAGCAGCTTGGAAATGCGCACTGAAGCTTTCTTT

d_gene: TRBD1
v_gene: TRBV12-3/TRBV12-4
abundance: .
j_gene: TRBJ1-1
CDR3aa: CASRGTATEAFF
CDR3nt: TGTGCCAGCAGAGGGACAGCCACTGAAGCTTTCTTT

d_gene: .
v_gene: TRBV15
abundance: .
j_gene: TRBJ2-3
CDR3aa: CATSRALTSIGDTQYF
CDR3nt: TGTGCCACCAGCAGGGCTCTTACTAGCATCGGGGATACGCAGTATTTT

d_gene: .
v_gene: TRBV21-1
abundance: .
j_gene: TRBJ1-5
CDR3aa: CASARTGKQPQHF
CDR3nt: TGTGCCAGCGCCAGGACAGGCAAGCAGCCCCAGCATTTT